These 25 T cell receptor beta chains share one sample of origin, sequenced in a study of identical twins (TCRdb year 2016). The library relied on 5' RACE. Sequenced on an Illumina HiSeq 2000. Using fastp trimming at Q25 and MiXCR clonotype assembly, TCRdb reanalyzed the public sequencing data and kept in-frame beta chains. Records with the same CDR3 protein are collapsed into one entry carrying the most frequent genes and DNA. Counted in this sample were about 530,000 distinct CDR3 sequences; about 15% of them appeared once. The ten largest make up 0.44% of the sample. The same specimen was also included in a second study, on yellow fever vaccine responses in identical twins.

Sequencing was done on a sample of CD4+ T cells sorted from blood. Source of these receptors: a woman under 30 in good health.

V is TRBV5-4 and J is TRBJ2-3; 7 bases match TRBD1. Germline-derived CDR1 and CDR2 are SGHNT and YYREEE (reference sequence). V lost 4 bases and J lost 4; bases outside the gene matches: 9. The CDR3 contains 15 residues. The CDR3 DNA is TGTGCCAGCAGCCGGGACAGTCCGAGGGCAGATACGCAGTATTTT. This translates into CASSRDSPRADTQYF.

The rearrangement joins TRBV3-1 to TRBJ2-7, with 12 bases matching TRBD2. The trim removed 6 bases at V and 0 bases at J, leaving 6 bases unmatched. Germline-derived CDR1 and CDR2 are LGHDT and YNNKEL (reference sequence). The CDR3 is 16 amino acids. The DNA of the CDR3 is TGTGCCAGCAGGCTAGGACTAGCGGGAAGCTCCTACGAGCAGTACTTC. Translating gives CASRLGLAGSSYEQYF.

The chain joins TRBV20-1 to TRBJ1-5; 8 bases fit TRBD1. The V gene end was trimmed by 3 bases and the J gene end by 0 bases; junction bases not matched to a gene: 7. CDR1 and CDR2 from the germline V gene are DFQATT and SNEGSKA (reference sequence). There are 16 residues in the CDR3. CDR3 bases: TGCAGTGCTAGTCGGACAGGGACATATAGCAATCAGCCCCAGCATTTT. Translating it yields CSASRTGTYSNQPQHF.

This rearrangement joins TRBV6-1 to TRBJ2-7; a weak D match, TRBD1 (5 bases). The CDR3 is 13 residues long. Germline V lookup: CDR1 MNHNS, CDR2 SASEGT. V shed 9 bases and J shed 0 bases, with 12 bases lying between them. CDR3 nucleotides: TGTGCCAGTCTGGGGCTACTCTCCTACGAGCAGTACTTC. Residues: CASLGLLSYEQYF.

This clonotype appeared a few times. V usage is TRBV20-1 and J usage is TRBJ2-3; 13 nucleotides align to TRBD2. V dropped 6 bases and J dropped 2; count of bases not matched to a gene: 5. In germline, CDR1 is DFQATT, CDR2 SNEGSKA (reference sequence). The CDR3 runs to 15 residues. CDR3 amino acids: CSAGTSGVFTDTQYF. CDR3 in DNA: TGCAGTGCCGGGACTAGCGGGGTTTTCACAGATACGCAGTATTTT.

In its sample, this clonotype was seen many times. CDR3 sequence reads: CAISDPGRMNTEAFF. CDR3 bases: TGTGCCATCAGTGACCCAGGACGGATGAACACTGAAGCTTTCTTT. The V and J genes are TRBV10-3 and TRBJ1-1; the D is unclear. CDR3 length: 15 amino acids. Looked up from germline, CDR1 is ENHRY and CDR2 is SYGVKD. V was cut by 3 bases and J by 0 bases, with 11 bases left in between.

V usage is TRBV25-1 and J usage is TRBJ2-1; the D is unclear. Germline lookup yields CDR1 MGHDK and CDR2 SYGVNS. This CDR3 spans 13 amino acids. With 3 bases removed from V and 9 bases from J, the gap between germline ends came to 12 bases. This chain's CDR3 is CASSESVTPEQFF. CDR3 in DNA: TGTGCCAGCAGTGAGTCTGTGACACCTGAGCAGTTCTTC.

This clonotype was seen ten or more times. The chain combines TRBV5-1 with TRBJ2-1; D uncertain. Germline V gives CDR1 SGHRS, CDR2 YFSETQ. Trimming left V 0 bases short and J 4 bases short, with 8 bases between. The CDR3 runs to 14 residues. The CDR3, as DNA: TGCGCCAGCAGCTTGGGGGGTCGATACAATGAGCAGTTCTTC. As protein: CASSLGGRYNEQFF.

The V call is TRBV7-3, the J call TRBJ1-1; TRBD1 matches 8 bases. V lost 5 bases and J lost 4; bases outside the gene matches: 9. The CDR3 is 15 amino acids. CDR1 is SGHTA and CDR2 is FQGTGA in the germline V gene. This CDR3 reads CASSDEDRVFTEAFF. CDR3 in DNA: TGTGCCAGCAGCGATGAGGACAGGGTATTCACTGAAGCTTTCTTT.

This clonotype turned up a few times. The chain combines TRBV5-1 with TRBJ2-1, with 12 bases fitting TRBD2. Germline assignment: CDR1 SGHRS and CDR2 YFSETQ. The J segment lost 0 bases and the V segment lost 2 bases, leaving 6 bases of the junction unmatched. The CDR3 is 18 amino acids. CDR3 protein: CASSFGLAGTGSYNEQFF. CDR3 sequence (DNA): TGCGCCAGCAGCTTCGGACTAGCGGGGACGGGCTCCTACAATGAGCAGTTCTTC.

This clonotype showed up just a few times. J is TRBJ2-1 and V is TRBV12-3 or TRBV12-4, with 9 bases lining up with TRBD1. The CDR3 extends over 16 amino acids. V gave up 3 bases and J gave up 0 bases; unmatched junction bases: 3. The CDR3 nucleotides are TGTGCCAGCAGTTTTGACAGGGGGTCCTCCTACAATGAGCAGTTCTTC. The encoded protein is CASSFDRGSSYNEQFF.

This clonotype has just a few counts. The chain has TRBV5-1 and TRBJ2-7; 10 bases are shared with TRBD1. This CDR3 spans 16 amino acids. J lost 3 bases, V lost 4 bases, and 10 bases had no gene match. Germline CDR1 is SGHRS and CDR2 is YFSETQ. The CDR3 nucleotides read TGCGCCAGCAGCCGCGATCGGGACAGGGGCCACTACGAGCAGTACTTC. Amino acids: CASSRDRDRGHYEQYF.

This clonotype occurred a few times. This CDR3 reads CASSLWTQETQYF. Written as DNA, the CDR3 is TGTGCCAGCAGTCTTTGGACCCAAGAGACCCAGTACTTC. The chain joins TRBV6-6 to TRBJ2-5; D not certain. The CDR3 covers 13 residues. In germline, CDR1 is MNHNY, CDR2 SVGAGI (reference sequence). The V gene lost 5 bases and the J gene lost 1 base, with 8 bases spanning the gap.

This clonotype appeared a few times. The chain carries TRBV5-1 and TRBJ1-1, with D maybe TRBD1 (6 bases). This CDR3 is built from 14 residues. V was clipped by 1 base and J by 3 bases, with 10 bases between them. CDR1 and CDR2 from the germline V gene are SGHRS and YFSETQ. CDR3 bases: TGCGCCAGCAGCTTGTTAGGGGGAGACACTGAAGCTTTCTTT. It yields the protein CASSLLGGDTEAFF.

At least ten counts were recorded for this clonotype. The chain links TRBV5-1 to TRBJ2-7; possibly TRBD2 for D (5 bases). CDR1 is SGHRS and CDR2 is YFSETQ in the germline V gene. CDR3 length: 12 amino acids. Trimming took 0 bases from V and 5 from J, leaving 6 bases between them. CDR3 residues: CASSLGGHEQYF. The CDR3 nucleotides are TGCGCCAGCAGCTTGGGAGGGCACGAGCAGTACTTC. The full variable domain, completed using reference TRBV5-1 and TRBJ2-7, is KAGVTQTPRYLIKTRGQQVTLSCSPISGHRSVSWYQQTPGQGLQFLFEYFSETQRNKGNFPGRFSGRQFSNSRSEMNVSTLELGDSALYLCASSLGGHEQYFGPGTRLTVT.

CDR3 sequence: CASSLAAGNAYEQYF. CDR3 bases: TGTGCCAGCAGCTTAGCGGCAGGGAATGCGTACGAGCAGTACTTC. This sequence joins TRBV7-2 and TRBJ2-7; D is possibly TRBD1 (5 bases). The germline V gene encodes CDR1 SGHTA and CDR2 FQGNSA. The CDR3 runs to 15 residues. The germline V and J ends were trimmed by 0 bases and 4 bases, with 13 bases remaining between them.

This clonotype was counted only a few times. The rearrangement uses TRBV28 and TRBJ2-5; 10 nucleotides agree with TRBD1. The germline V gene has CDR1 MDHEN and CDR2 SYDVKM. This CDR3 has 15 residues. V shed 5 bases and J 5 bases; nucleotides not matched to a gene: 8. This CDR3 is CASSVGTGARETQYF. The CDR3 region has the DNA TGTGCCAGCAGTGTGGGGACAGGGGCTAGGGAGACCCAGTACTTC. The entire variable domain, with the rest obtained from reference TRBV28 and TRBJ2-5, is as follows: DVKVTQSSRYLVKRTGEKVFLECVQDMDHENMFWYRQDPGLGLRLIYFSYDVKMKEKGDIPEGYSVSREKKERFSLILESASTNQTSMYLCASSVGTGARETQYFGPGTRLLVL.

V gene TRBV7-9 combines with J gene TRBJ1-6; D unclear. The ends were cut back, 3 bases at V and 7 bases at J, with 10 bases in the middle. The germline V gene encodes CDR1 SEHNR and CDR2 FQNEAQ (reference sequence). This CDR3 region has 14 residues. The CDR3 DNA reads TGTGCCAGCAGCTTCAACACGGAGAATTCACCCCTCCACTTT. Protein product: CASSFNTENSPLHF.

The table lists this clonotype with a few counts. The V and J genes are TRBV19 and TRBJ2-1; D gene ambiguous. The CDR3 covers 14 residues. V was shortened by 3 bases and J by 4 bases, with 10 bases between the two germline ends. CDR1 is LNHDA and CDR2 is SQIVND in the germline V gene (reference sequence). CDR3 in amino acids: CASSMSARYNEQFF. The DNA of the CDR3 is TGTGCCAGTAGTATGAGTGCCCGATACAATGAGCAGTTCTTC.

This clonotype was found many times. J is TRBJ1-5 and V is TRBV12-3 or TRBV12-4; TRBD1 matches 7 bases. V lost 6 bases to trimming and J lost 6 bases; unmatched junction nucleotides: 8. The CDR3 has 14 amino acids. The DNA for the CDR3 is TGTGCCAGCAGCCCGGGAGGGGGCGGTCAGCCCCAGCATTTT. Its translation: CASSPGGGGQPQHF.

The chain uses TRBV20-1 and TRBJ2-4, with D uncertain. Germline loops: CDR1 DFQATT, CDR2 SNEGSKA (reference sequence). The CDR3 is 16 amino acids. The V gene lost 5 bases and the J gene lost 0 bases, with 17 bases spanning the gap. CDR3 coding DNA: TGCAGTGCTTTGAGCTCGGCTGACCTAGCCAAAAACATTCAGTACTTC. This gives the protein CSALSSADLAKNIQYF.

This clonotype was observed a handful of times. The V call is TRBV20-1, the J call TRBJ1-1; D unresolved. V lost 2 bases and J lost 0, with 1 base in between. From germline, CDR1 is DFQATT and CDR2 SNEGSKA (reference sequence). The CDR3 sequence is 11 residues long. DNA for the CDR3: TGCAGTGCTAGATTGAACACTGAAGCTTTCTTT. As protein: CSARLNTEAFF.

J is TRBJ2-3 and V is TRBV5-1, with TRBD2 matching 13 bases. Losses at the gene ends were 6 bases for V and 4 bases for J; bases not matched to a gene: 5. Germline CDR1 is SGHRS and CDR2 is YFSETQ. The CDR3 length is 15 residues. The CDR3 sequence: CASTSTSGGSDTQYF. DNA of the CDR3: TGCGCCAGCACATCGACTAGCGGGGGGTCAGATACGCAGTATTTT.

The genes are TRBV12-3 or TRBV12-4 and TRBJ2-1; unclear D gene. V was cut by 4 bases and J by 7 bases, with 20 bases left in between. This CDR3 is 16 amino acids long. In nucleotides, the CDR3 is TGTGCCAGCAGTTCACAGACTGGTAAAAAAGGGAATGAGCAGTTCTTC. Its protein product is CASSSQTGKKGNEQFF.

This clonotype was counted only a few times. The rearrangement joins TRBV7-8 to TRBJ2-7; D uncertain. Germline CDR1 is SGHVS and CDR2 is FQNEAQ. Trimming shortened V by 1 base and J by 7 bases, and 8 bases separated the two germline ends. The CDR3 runs to 12 residues. CDR3 nucleotide sequence: TGTGCCAGCAGCTTAGAAGTCGGAGAGCAGTACGTC. Amino acid sequence: CASSLEVGEQYV.